One sample yielded the 12 T cell receptor beta chains listed below, sequenced in a study of early T cells in non-severe SARS-CoV-2 infection. One entry per CDR3 protein results from TCRdb running MiXCR on the 5' RACE reads. The data hold tens of thousands of distinct CDR3 sequences, with approximately 12% observed a single time. Sequenced here: whole blood, sampled at baseline. These receptor sequences come from an adult who was a healthcare worker with PCR-confirmed SARS-CoV-2 infection or an uninfected control (not recorded which). The donor label of this sample is uncertain.

This clonotype occurred many times. The V and J genes are TRBV6-6 and TRBJ2-6; maybe TRBD2 (6 bases). Per germline, CDR1 MNHNY and CDR2 SVGAGI (reference sequence). The CDR3 loop spans 17 amino acids. Trimming removed 3 bases from V and 1 base from J, with 13 bases in between. The CDR3 sequence is CASSYGGTASGANVLTF. The DNA for the CDR3 is TGTGCCAGCAGTTATGGGGGGACGGCATCTGGGGCCAACGTCCTGACTTTC.

The rearrangement uses TRBV4-1 and TRBJ1-2; tentatively, D is TRBD1 (5 bases). Between the trimmed V and J ends, which lost 0 bases and 8 bases, there was a span of 13 bases. The germline V gene encodes CDR1 MGHRA and CDR2 YSYEKL. The CDR3 has 14 amino acids. CDR3 nucleotides: TGCGCCAGCAGCCAAGATCGCAGGGTAGGCGGCTACACCTTC. Translated: CASSQDRRVGGYTF.

This clonotype was seen only a few times. The rearrangement links TRBV3-1 to TRBJ1-2; TRBD1 matches 7 bases. The germline CDR1 and CDR2 sequences are LGHDT and YNNKEL (reference sequence). The CDR3 is made up of 14 amino acids. After removal of 4 bases from V and 4 bases from J, the junction contained 6 bases not matched to a gene. CDR3 sequence reads: CASSPTQGSYGYTF. The CDR3 DNA reads as TGTGCCAGCAGCCCCACACAGGGGTCCTATGGCTACACCTTC.

This clonotype has a handful of counts. V usage is TRBV6-5 and J usage is TRBJ2-7; D possibly corresponds to TRBD2 (6 bases). CDR3 length equals 11 residues. The V end was cut by 8 bases, the J end by 6 bases, with 11 bases between. From germline, CDR1 is MNHEY and CDR2 SVGAGI. The CDR3 DNA reads as TGTGCCAGCGGTAACGGGGGCGAGCAGTACGTC. It yields the protein CASGNGGEQYV.

The sample holds many counts of this clonotype. The rearrangement uses TRBV20-1 and TRBJ2-2; 10 nucleotides match TRBD2. Germline-derived CDR1 and CDR2 are DFQATT and SNEGSKA (reference sequence). The ends lost 5 bases at V and 6 bases at J; junction bases unmatched: 15. The CDR3 has 17 residues. Here the CDR3 reads CSAPPLAGAGGPGELFF. The CDR3 DNA follows: TGCAGTGCTCCTCCCCTAGCGGGGGCTGGAGGACCCGGGGAGCTGTTTTTT.

The rearrangement links TRBV6-1 to TRBJ2-2, with 9 bases that match TRBD1. Germline trimming cut 7 bases from V and 2 bases from J; bases unmatched to any gene: 5. The germline V gene encodes CDR1 MNHNS and CDR2 SASEGT. This CDR3 spans 15 amino acids. The chain's CDR3 is CASTGGQGNTGELFF. The CDR3 DNA sequence: TGTGCCAGCACTGGGGGACAGGGCAACACCGGGGAGCTGTTTTTT.

CDR3 sequence reads: CASSEVEKNIQYF. The DNA of the CDR3 is TGTGCCAGCAGTGAAGTAGAGAAAAACATTCAGTACTTC. The V gene is TRBV6-1, the J gene TRBJ2-4; no clear D. The CDR3 length is 13 residues. In germline, CDR1 is MNHNS, CDR2 SASEGT. Between the trimmed V and J ends, which lost 1 base and 4 bases, there was a span of 5 bases.

J is TRBJ2-2 and V is TRBV5-1; 7 bases line up with TRBD2. V was clipped by 4 bases and J by 1 base; unmatched bases: 4. Germline lookup yields CDR1 SGHRS and CDR2 YFSETQ. CDR3 size: 15 residues. CDR3 loop: CASSVQRENTGELFF. The CDR3 DNA is TGCGCCAGCAGCGTCCAGCGGGAGAACACCGGGGAGCTGTTTTTT.

The rearrangement joins TRBV30 to TRBJ1-6, with a weak D call TRBD1 (6 bases). The CDR3 is made up of 16 amino acids. Between the trimmed V and J ends, which lost 1 base and 4 bases, there was a span of 14 bases. Germline CDR1 GTSNPN, CDR2 SVGIG (reference sequence). CDR3 protein: CAWSASGAVYNSPLHF. The CDR3, as DNA: TGTGCCTGGAGTGCCTCAGGGGCGGTGTATAATTCACCCCTCCACTTT.

Many counts were recorded for this clonotype. V is TRBV28 and J is TRBJ2-3; D possibly matches TRBD1 or TRBD2 (5 bases each). V dropped 3 bases and J dropped 0 bases, with 7 bases sitting between them. The length of the CDR3 is 14 residues. CDR1 is MDHEN and CDR2 is SYDVKM in the germline V gene. CDR3 sequence (DNA): TGTGCCAGCAGTTTCGAGGGGAGCACAGATACGCAGTATTTT. Its protein is CASSFEGSTDTQYF.

This clonotype was found many times. The rearrangement uses TRBV20-1 and TRBJ2-7, with 7 nucleotides matching TRBD1. CDR3 length equals 13 residues. With V trimmed by 1 base and J by 2 bases, 2 bases remained unmatched. The V gene's germline CDR1 is DFQATT and CDR2 SNEGSKA (reference sequence). The CDR3 sequence: CSARGRGTYEQYV. The CDR3 DNA reads as TGCAGTGCTAGAGGCAGGGGGACCTACGAGCAGTACGTC.

This clonotype occurred many times. V and J are TRBV29-1 and TRBJ2-5; 11 nucleotides line up with TRBD2. This CDR3 has 12 amino acids. With 6 bases clipped from V and 4 bases from J, the junction kept 1 base outside the gene matches. Germline assignment: CDR1 SQVTM and CDR2 ANQGSEA. CDR3 in DNA: TGCAGCGTAGGGACTAGCGGAGAGACCCAGTACTTC. Translated, it gives CSVGTSGETQYF.